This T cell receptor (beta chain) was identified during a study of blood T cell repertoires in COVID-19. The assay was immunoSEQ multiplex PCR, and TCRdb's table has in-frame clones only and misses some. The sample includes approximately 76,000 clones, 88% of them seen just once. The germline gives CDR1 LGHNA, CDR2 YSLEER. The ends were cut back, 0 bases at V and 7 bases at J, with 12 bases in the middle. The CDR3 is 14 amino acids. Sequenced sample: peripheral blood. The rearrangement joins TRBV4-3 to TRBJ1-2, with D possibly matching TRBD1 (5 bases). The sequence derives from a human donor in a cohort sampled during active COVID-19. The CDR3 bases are TGCGCCAGCAGCCAAGATCCGGGGGAGGGTGGCTACACCTTC. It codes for CASSQDPGEGGYTF.